This T cell receptor (beta chain) was sequenced during a study of T cells in Graves' hyperthyroidism and ophthalmopathy. Study-level results: Prediction of ophthalmopathy progression came a median 6.5 months pre-onset.

Diagnoses used clinical symptoms, serum thyroxine and TRAb, thyroid ultrasound and orbital computed tomography. This clonotype was detected only a few times. The target antigen is unknown. V was pared by 10 bases and J by 1 base, with 3 bases of the junction left unmatched. Germline V gives CDR1 MNHNY, CDR2 SVGAGI (reference sequence). The CDR3 covers 12 residues. RNA transcripts provided the source from which TCR beta CDR3 regions were amplified. When the TCR CDR3 underwent first-round RT-PCR, the HTBI primer set was used. From the multiplex PCR reads, TCRdb called clonotypes with MiXCR, one entry per CDR3 protein. The sample holds some 600,000 distinct CDR3 sequences, approximately 44% seen once.

The chain links TRBV6-6 to TRBJ2-5, with 7 bases lining up with TRBD1. This clonotype originated in a woman aged 18-29 years with Graves' hyperthyroidism. The sample was peripheral blood or thyroid tissue (not recorded which). The CDR3 DNA follows: TGTGCCACGGGGACAGCCCAAGAGACCCAGTACTTC. Protein sequence: CATGTAQETQYF.